This T cell receptor (beta chain) originates from a study of T-cell reconstitution after alpha-beta-depleted transplantation in children. V was shortened by 2 bases and J by 4 bases, with 11 bases between the two germline ends. CDR3 length equals 14 residues. This clonotype was seen a handful of times. The library targeted TCRbeta and was prepared with unique molecular identifiers. TCRdb re-analysed the PCR reads in MiXCR, keeping a single row per CDR3 protein. The data hold over 150,000 distinct CDR3 sequences, with about 14% observed a single time. This clonotype originated in a human donor who donated a stem cell graft to a child with acute lymphoblastic leukemia. The sample was PBMCs from the stem cell graft donor, taken from the stem cell graft. This chain links TRBV12-3 or TRBV12-4 with TRBJ2-5; D perhaps matches TRBD2 (7 bases). The CDR3 coding sequence is TGTGCCAGCAGTTTATCTGGGGGGGCAGAGACCCAGTACTTC. Protein product: CASSLSGGAETQYF.